This T cell receptor beta chain is drawn from a study of graft-versus-host responses after intestinal transplantation. Study-wide background: Recipients had transplants, and these were multivisceral, liver-intestinal, or isolated intestinal. Every transplant recipient was induced with anti-thymocyte globulin, then maintained on tacrolimus and steroids for two to three years.

Trimming at V came to 3 bases and at J to 0 bases, leaving 2 bases not matched to a gene. The length of the CDR3 is 16 residues. Germline V gene lookup returns CDR1 MDHEN and CDR2 SYDVKM. To note about this clone: The antigen is unknown.

The table came from immunoSEQ multiplex PCR; TCRdb's copy has only in-frame clones and leaves some out. The repertoire has 85,000 to 100,000 clones, around 93% of them found once; the top ten carry around 0.37%. The specimen comprised unstimulated CD4+ T cells sorted from spleen or lymph node cells, sampled before transplant. The V and J genes are TRBV28 and TRBJ2-3; 11 bases map to TRBD2. This clonotype originated in a human donor who was the organ donor for an intestinal transplant. The CDR3, as DNA: TGTGCCAGCAGTTTTAGCGGGAGGGCCAGCACAGATACGCAGTATTTT. This sequence encodes CASSFSGRASTDTQYF.